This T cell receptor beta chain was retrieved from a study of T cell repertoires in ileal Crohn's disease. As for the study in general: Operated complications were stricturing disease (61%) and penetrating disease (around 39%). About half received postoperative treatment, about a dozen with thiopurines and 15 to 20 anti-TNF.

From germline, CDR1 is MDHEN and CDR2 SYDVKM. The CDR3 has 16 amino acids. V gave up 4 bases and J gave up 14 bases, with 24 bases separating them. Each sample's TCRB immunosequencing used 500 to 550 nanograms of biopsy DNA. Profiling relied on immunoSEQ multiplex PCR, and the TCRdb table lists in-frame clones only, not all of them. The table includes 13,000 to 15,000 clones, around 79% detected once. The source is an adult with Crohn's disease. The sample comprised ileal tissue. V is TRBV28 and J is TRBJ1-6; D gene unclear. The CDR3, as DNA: TGTGCCAGCAGTTCCCCCTCCAGGAGGTTTGGTGGTTCCCTCCACTTT. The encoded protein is CASSSPSRRFGGSLHF.